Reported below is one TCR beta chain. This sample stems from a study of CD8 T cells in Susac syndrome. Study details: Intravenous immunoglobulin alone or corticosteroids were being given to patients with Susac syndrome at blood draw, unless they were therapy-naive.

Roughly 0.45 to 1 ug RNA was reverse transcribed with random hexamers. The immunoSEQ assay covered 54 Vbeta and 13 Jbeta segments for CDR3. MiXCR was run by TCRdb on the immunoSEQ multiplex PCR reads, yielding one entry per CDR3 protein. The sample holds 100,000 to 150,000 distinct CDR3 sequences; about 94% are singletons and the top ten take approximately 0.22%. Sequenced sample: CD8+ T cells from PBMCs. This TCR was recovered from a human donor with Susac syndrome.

DNA for the CDR3: TGCAGCGTTGAAGAGGACGGAGGGGCAGAGACCCAGTACTTC. Residues: CSVEEDGGAETQYF. This sequence joins TRBV29-1 and TRBJ2-5; D might be TRBD2 (6 bases). CDR1 is SQVTM, CDR2 ANQGSEA, per germline. The germline V and J ends were trimmed by 0 bases and 4 bases, with 12 bases remaining between them. CDR3 length equals 14 residues.